A selection of T cell receptor beta chains follows, all from one sample in a study of blood T cell repertoires in COVID-19. Profiling relied on immunoSEQ multiplex PCR, and the TCRdb table lists in-frame clones only, not all of them. The table has approximately 130,000 clones, 85% to 90% seen once. The sequencing input was peripheral blood. These receptors were collected from a human donor in a cohort sampled during active COVID-19. The CDR3 runs from the conserved cysteine through the conserved F or W. The D gene is left open where the match is weak. A row's size may be missing; if present it is once, few, many or a size class.

d_call,v_call,clone_size,j_call,cdr3_aa,cdr3_nt
-,TRBV30,-,TRBJ2-7,CAWAPGQDYEQYF,TGTGCCTGGGCCCCGGGACAAGACTACGAGCAGTACTTC
-,TRBV28,-,TRBJ2-7,CASSLGRGDYEQYF,TGTGCCAGCAGTTTGGGCAGGGGGGACTACGAGCAGTACTTC
TRBD2,TRBV6-5,few,TRBJ2-7,CASRAGAWEQYF,TGTGCCAGCAGGGCGGGAGCGTGGGAGCAGTACTTC
TRBD2,TRBV18,-,TRBJ2-3,CASSQGLAGATDTQYF,TGTGCCAGCTCACAGGGACTAGCGGGAGCAACAGATACGCAGTATTTT
TRBD1,TRBV4-1,-,TRBJ1-2,CASSQPTSGGRYGYTF,TGCGCCAGCAGCCAACCTACCTCAGGGGGGCGTTATGGCTACACCTTC
TRBD2,TRBV27,-,TRBJ2-1,CASSLGLAGKPYNEQFF,TGTGCCAGCAGTCTAGGACTAGCGGGGAAACCTTACAATGAGCAGTTCTTC
TRBD1,TRBV5-4,-,TRBJ1-1,CASSLVQGELETEAFF,TGTGCCAGCAGCTTGGTACAGGGGGAGTTGGAAACTGAAGCTTTCTTT
TRBD1,TRBV7-9,-,TRBJ2-5,CASSSRDSQETQYF,TGTGCCAGCAGCTCCCGGGACAGCCAAGAGACCCAGTACTTC
-,TRBV1,-,TRBJ2-1,CTSSQGLAGGIDEQFF,TGCACCAGCAGCCAAGGACTAGCGGGAGGGATCGATGAGCAGTTCTTC
-,TRBV21-1,-,TRBJ1-3,CASRLNPGTARSGNTIYF,TGTGCCAGCAGACTTAATCCCGGGACTGCCCGCTCTGGAAACACCATATATTTT
TRBD1,TRBV3-1/TRBV3-2,-,TRBJ1-5,CASSRGQAGGNQPQHF,TGTGCCAGCAGCCGTGGACAGGCCGGGGGCAATCAGCCCCAGCATTTT
TRBD2,TRBV15,-,TRBJ2-7,CATSRDLGLAGYEQYF,TGTGCCACCAGCAGAGATCTTGGACTAGCGGGTTACGAGCAGTACTTC
-,TRBV3-1/TRBV3-2,-,TRBJ2-1,CASSQDSGQYNEQFF,TGTGCCAGCAGCCAAGATTCAGGGCAATACAATGAGCAGTTCTTC
TRBD2,TRBV18,-,TRBJ2-7,CASSPGGIEQYF,TGTGCCAGCTCGCCGGGAGGAATCGAGCAGTACTTC
-,TRBV10-1,-,TRBJ2-7,CASSEGQLYEQYF,TGCGCCAGCAGTGAGGGACAGCTCTACGAGCAGTACTTC
TRBD1,TRBV5-1,-,TRBJ1-1,CASSPGTGGAGTEAFF,TGCGCCAGCAGCCCCGGGACAGGGGGCGCGGGGACTGAAGCTTTCTTT
TRBD2,TRBV19,-,TRBJ2-2,CASSLSGGTTGELFF,TGTGCCAGTAGTCTGAGCGGGGGGACTACCGGGGAGCTGTTTTTT
TRBD2,TRBV3-1/TRBV3-2,-,TRBJ2-1,CASSQGVSGGALNEQFF,TGTGCCAGCAGCCAAGGGGTAAGCGGGGGGGCGCTGAATGAGCAGTTCTTC
TRBD2,TRBV7-8,-,TRBJ2-1,CASSRGLENEQFF,TGTGCCAGCAGCCGAGGACTAGAGAATGAGCAGTTCTTC
TRBD1,TRBV4-1,once,TRBJ1-1,CASSQSRGTQGTEAFF,TGCGCCAGCAGCCAATCACGAGGGACACAGGGGACTGAAGCTTTCTTT
TRBD2,TRBV2,-,TRBJ2-1,CASSEALAGPLHEQFF,TGTGCCAGCAGTGAAGCGCTAGCGGGCCCCCTCCATGAGCAGTTCTTC
TRBD1,TRBV5-1,-,TRBJ2-1,CASSTGQGIDEQFF,TGCGCCAGCAGCACGGGACAGGGGATCGATGAGCAGTTCTTC